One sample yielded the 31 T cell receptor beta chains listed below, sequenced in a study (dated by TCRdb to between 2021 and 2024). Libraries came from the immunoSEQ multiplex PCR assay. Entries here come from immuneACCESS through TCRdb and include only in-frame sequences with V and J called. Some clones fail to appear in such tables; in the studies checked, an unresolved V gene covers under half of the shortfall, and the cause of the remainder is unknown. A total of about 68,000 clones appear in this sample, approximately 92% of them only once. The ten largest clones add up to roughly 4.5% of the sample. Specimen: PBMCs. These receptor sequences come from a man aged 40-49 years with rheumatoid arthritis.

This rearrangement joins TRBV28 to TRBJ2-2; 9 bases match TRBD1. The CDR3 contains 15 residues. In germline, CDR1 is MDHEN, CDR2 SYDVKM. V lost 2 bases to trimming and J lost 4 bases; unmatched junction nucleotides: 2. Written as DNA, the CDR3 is TGTGCCAGCAGTTTAAACAGGGGGCGCACCGGGGAGCTGTTTTTT. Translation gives CASSLNRGRTGELFF. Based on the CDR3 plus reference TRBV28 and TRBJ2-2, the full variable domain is DVKVTQSSRYLVKRTGEKVFLECVQDMDHENMFWYRQDPGLGLRLIYFSYDVKMKEKGDIPEGYSVSREKKERFSLILESASTNQTSMYLCASSLNRGRTGELFFGEGSRLTVL.

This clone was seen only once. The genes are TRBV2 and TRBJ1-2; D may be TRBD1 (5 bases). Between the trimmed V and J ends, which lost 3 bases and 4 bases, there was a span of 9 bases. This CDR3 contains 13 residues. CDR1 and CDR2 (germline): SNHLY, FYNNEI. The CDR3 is CASSEGEVYGYTF. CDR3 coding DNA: TGTGCCAGCAGTGAGGGGGAGGTCTATGGCTACACCTTC.

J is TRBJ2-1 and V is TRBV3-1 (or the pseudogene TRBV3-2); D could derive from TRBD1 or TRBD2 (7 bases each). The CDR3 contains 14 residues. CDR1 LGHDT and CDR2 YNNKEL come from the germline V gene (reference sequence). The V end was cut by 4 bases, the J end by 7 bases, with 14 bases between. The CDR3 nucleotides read TGTGCCAGCAGCCTTCCCAGGGGGGGGAATGAGCAGTTCTTC. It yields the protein CASSLPRGGNEQFF.

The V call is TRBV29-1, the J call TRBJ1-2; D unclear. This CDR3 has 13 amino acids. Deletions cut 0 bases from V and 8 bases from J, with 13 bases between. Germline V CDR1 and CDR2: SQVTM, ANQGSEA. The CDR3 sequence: CSVEDVRRQGYTF. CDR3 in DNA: TGCAGCGTTGAAGATGTTAGAAGACAAGGCTACACCTTC.

The DNA for the CDR3 is TGTGCCAGCCTACTACACCAGGGAGTGAATCAGCCCCAGCATTTT. Residues: CASLLHQGVNQPQHF. This chain links TRBV6-5 with TRBJ1-5, with a possible D match to TRBD1 (5 bases). The CDR3 consists of 15 residues. Looked up from germline, CDR1 is MNHEY and CDR2 is SVGAGI. V gave up 8 bases and J gave up 4 bases, with 18 bases separating them.

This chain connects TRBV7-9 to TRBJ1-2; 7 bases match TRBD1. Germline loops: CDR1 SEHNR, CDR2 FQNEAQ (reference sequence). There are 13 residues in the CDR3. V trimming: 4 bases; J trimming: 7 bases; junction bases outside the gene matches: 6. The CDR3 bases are TGTGCCAGCAGCTCGACAGGGAGAGGTGGCTACACCTTC. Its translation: CASSSTGRGGYTF.

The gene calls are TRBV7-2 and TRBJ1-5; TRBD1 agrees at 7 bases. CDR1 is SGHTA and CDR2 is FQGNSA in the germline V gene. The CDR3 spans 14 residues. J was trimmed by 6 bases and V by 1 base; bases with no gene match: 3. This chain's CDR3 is CASSLGGGGQPQHF. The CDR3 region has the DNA TGTGCCAGCAGCTTAGGAGGGGGCGGTCAGCCCCAGCATTTT. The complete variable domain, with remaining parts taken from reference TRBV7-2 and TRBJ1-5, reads GAGVSQSPSNKVTEKGKDVELRCDPISGHTALYWYRQSLGQGLEFLIYFQGNSAPDKSGLPSDRFSAERTGGSVSTLTIQRTQQEDSAVYLCASSLGGGGQPQHFGDGTRLSIL.

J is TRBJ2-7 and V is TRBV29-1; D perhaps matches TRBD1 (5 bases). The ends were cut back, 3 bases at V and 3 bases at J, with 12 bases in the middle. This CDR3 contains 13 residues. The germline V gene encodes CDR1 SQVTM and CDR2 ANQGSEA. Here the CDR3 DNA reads TGCAGCGTTGAGGTGGGGCCCTTCTACGAGCAGTACTTC. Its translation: CSVEVGPFYEQYF.

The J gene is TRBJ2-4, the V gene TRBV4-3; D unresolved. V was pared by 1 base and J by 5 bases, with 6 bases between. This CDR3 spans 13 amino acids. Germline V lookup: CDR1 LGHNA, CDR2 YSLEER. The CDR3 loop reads CASSQVEENIQYF. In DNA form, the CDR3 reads TGCGCCAGCAGCCAAGTGGAAGAAAACATTCAGTACTTC.

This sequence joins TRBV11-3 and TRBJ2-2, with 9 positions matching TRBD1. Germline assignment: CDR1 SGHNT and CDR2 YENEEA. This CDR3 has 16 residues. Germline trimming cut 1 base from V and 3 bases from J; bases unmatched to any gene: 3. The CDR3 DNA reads TGTGCCAGCAGCTTAGGAGGGACAGGGCACACCGGGGAGCTGTTTTTT. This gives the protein CASSLGGTGHTGELFF.

CDR3 DNA sequence: TGTGCCAGCAGTTACGCAGGGACAGGGGGTGAAGCTTTCTTT. This codes for CASSYAGTGGEAFF. The gene calls are TRBV6-5 and TRBJ1-1; 11 positions agree with TRBD1. CDR1 and CDR2 from the germline V gene are MNHEY and SVGAGI. The CDR3 has 14 amino acids. Losses at the gene ends were 2 bases for V and 7 bases for J; bases not matched to a gene: 3.

DNA for the CDR3: TGTGCCAGCAGCCCGCCGGGGGACCAAGAGACCCAGTACTTC. Its translation is CASSPPGDQETQYF. The rearrangement joins TRBV7-3 to TRBJ2-5, with D maybe TRBD2 (6 bases). Trimming took off 5 bases at V and 0 bases at J, with 10 bases between the two ends. The CDR3 covers 14 residues. Germline V lookup: CDR1 SGHTA, CDR2 FQGTGA.

CDR3 loop: CASSMLDQETQYF. The DNA of the CDR3 is TGTGCCAGTAGTATGTTGGACCAAGAGACCCAGTACTTC. This chain uses TRBV19 with TRBJ2-5; no reliable D call. The V and J ends lost 3 bases and 0 bases respectively, with 5 bases between them. The germline V gene has CDR1 LNHDA and CDR2 SQIVND (reference sequence). This CDR3 region has 13 residues.

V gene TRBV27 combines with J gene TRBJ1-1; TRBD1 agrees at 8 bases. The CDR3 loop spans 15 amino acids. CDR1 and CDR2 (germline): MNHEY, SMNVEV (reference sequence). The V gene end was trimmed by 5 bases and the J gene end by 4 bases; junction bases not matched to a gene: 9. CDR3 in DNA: TGTGCCAGCAGTATAAGTCTACAGGGGGGCACTGAAGCTTTCTTT. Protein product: CASSISLQGGTEAFF.

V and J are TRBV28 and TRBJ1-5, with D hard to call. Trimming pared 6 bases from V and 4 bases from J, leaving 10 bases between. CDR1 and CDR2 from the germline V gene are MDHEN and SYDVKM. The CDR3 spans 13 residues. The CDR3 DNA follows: TGTGCCAGCAGGGTCACCGGAAATCAGCCCCAGCATTTT. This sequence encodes CASRVTGNQPQHF.

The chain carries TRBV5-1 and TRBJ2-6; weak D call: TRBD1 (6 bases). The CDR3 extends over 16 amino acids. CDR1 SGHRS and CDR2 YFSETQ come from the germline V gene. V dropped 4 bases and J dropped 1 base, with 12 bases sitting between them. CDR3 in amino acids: CASSLGTLSGANVLTF. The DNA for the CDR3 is TGCGCCAGCAGCCTCGGGACACTGTCTGGGGCCAACGTCCTGACTTTC.

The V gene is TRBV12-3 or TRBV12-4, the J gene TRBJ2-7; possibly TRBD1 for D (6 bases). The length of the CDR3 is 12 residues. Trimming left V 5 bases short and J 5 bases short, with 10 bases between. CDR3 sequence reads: CASSPEGDEQYF. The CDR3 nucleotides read TGTGCCAGCAGTCCAGAGGGGGACGAGCAGTACTTC.

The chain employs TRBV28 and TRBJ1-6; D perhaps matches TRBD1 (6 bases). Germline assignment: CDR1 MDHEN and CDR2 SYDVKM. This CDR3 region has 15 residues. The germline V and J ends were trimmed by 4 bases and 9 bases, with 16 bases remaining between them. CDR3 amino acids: CASSSTGGKGSPLHF. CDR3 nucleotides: TGTGCCAGCAGTTCGACAGGAGGAAAAGGTTCACCCCTCCACTTT.

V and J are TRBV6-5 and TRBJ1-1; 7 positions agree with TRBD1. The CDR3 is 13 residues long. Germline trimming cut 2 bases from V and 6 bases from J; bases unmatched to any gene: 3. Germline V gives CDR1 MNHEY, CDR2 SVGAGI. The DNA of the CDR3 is TGTGCCAGCAGTTACGGGACAGCGCCTGAAGCTTTCTTT. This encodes CASSYGTAPEAFF.

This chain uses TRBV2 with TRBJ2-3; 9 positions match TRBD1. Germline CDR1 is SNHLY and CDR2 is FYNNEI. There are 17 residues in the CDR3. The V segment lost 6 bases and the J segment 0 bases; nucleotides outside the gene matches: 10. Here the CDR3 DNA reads TGTGCCAGCAGGGAATGGGGACAGGGAGGGAGCACAGATACGCAGTATTTT. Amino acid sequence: CASREWGQGGSTDTQYF.

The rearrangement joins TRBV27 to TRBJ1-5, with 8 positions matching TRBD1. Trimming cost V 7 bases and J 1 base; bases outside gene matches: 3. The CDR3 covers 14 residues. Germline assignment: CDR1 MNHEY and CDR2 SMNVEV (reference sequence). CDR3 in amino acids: CASKDRESNQPQHF. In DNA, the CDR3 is TGTGCCAGCAAGGACAGGGAGAGCAATCAGCCCCAGCATTTT.

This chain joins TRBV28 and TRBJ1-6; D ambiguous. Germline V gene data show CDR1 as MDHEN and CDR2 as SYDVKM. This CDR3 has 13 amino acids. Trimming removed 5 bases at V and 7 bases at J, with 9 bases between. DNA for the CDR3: TGTGCCAGCAGTGGGCCTGGGAATTCACCCCTCCACTTT. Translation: CASSGPGNSPLHF.

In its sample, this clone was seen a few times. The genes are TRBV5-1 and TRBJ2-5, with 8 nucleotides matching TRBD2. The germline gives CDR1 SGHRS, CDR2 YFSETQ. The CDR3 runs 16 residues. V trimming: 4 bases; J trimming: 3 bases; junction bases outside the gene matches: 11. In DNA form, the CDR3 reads TGCGCCAGCAGCCCCGGGACTAGGTGGTCCGAAGAGACCCAGTACTTC. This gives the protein CASSPGTRWSEETQYF.

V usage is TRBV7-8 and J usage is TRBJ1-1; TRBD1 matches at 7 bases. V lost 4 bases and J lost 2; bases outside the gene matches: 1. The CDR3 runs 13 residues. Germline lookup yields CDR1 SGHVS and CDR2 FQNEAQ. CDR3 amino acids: CASSYRGNTEAFF. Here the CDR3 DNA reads TGTGCCAGCAGCTACAGGGGAAACACTGAAGCTTTCTTT.

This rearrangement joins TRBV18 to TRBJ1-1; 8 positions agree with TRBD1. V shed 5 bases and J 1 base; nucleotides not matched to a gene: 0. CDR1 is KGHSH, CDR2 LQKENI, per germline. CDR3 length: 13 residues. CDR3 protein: CASSGQGNTEAFF. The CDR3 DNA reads TGTGCCAGCTCAGGACAGGGGAACACTGAAGCTTTCTTT. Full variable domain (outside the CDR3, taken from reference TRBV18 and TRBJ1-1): NAGVMQNPRHLVRRRGQEARLRCSPMKGHSHVYWYRQLPEEGLKFMVYLQKENIIDESGMPKERFSAEFPKEGPSILRIQQVVRGDSAAYFCASSGQGNTEAFFGQGTRLTVV.

CDR3 amino acids: CASSLVRSGNNEQFF. Here the CDR3 DNA reads TGTGCCAGCAGCTTAGTTCGGTCAGGGAACAATGAGCAGTTCTTC. The chain combines TRBV7-2 with TRBJ2-1; tentative D call: TRBD1 (5 bases). The germline V and J ends were trimmed by 1 base and 5 bases, with 12 bases remaining between them. Germline values: CDR1 SGHTA, CDR2 FQGNSA. The CDR3 is 15 residues long.

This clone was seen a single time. The CDR3 here is CASSLVRLLYNEQFF. The DNA of the CDR3 is TGTGCCAGCAGCTTAGTCCGGCTACTCTACAATGAGCAGTTCTTC. The chain joins TRBV11-2 to TRBJ2-1; D is unresolved. The germline V gene encodes CDR1 SGHAT and CDR2 FQNNGV. V lost 1 base to trimming and J lost 3 bases, with 10 bases between them. This CDR3 is built from 15 residues.

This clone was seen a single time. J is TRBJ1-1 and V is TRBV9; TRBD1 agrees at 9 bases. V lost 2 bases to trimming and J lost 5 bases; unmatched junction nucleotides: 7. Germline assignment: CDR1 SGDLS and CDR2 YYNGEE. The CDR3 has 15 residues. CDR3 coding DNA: TGTGCCAGCAGCGTTATGGACAGGGGTTGGACTGAAGCTTTCTTT. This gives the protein CASSVMDRGWTEAFF.

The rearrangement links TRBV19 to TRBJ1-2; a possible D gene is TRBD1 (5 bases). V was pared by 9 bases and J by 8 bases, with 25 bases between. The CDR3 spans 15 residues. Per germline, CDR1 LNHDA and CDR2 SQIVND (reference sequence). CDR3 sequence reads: CASAMGRTESGGYTF. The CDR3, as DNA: TGTGCCAGCGCCATGGGACGGACGGAATCAGGGGGCTACACCTTC.

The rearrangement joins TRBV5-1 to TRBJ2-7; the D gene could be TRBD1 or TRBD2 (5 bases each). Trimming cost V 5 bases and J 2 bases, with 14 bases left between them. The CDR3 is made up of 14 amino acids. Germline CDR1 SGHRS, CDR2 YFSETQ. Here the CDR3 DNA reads TGCGCCAGCAGAACCCTCGGGACGGCCTACGAGCAGTACTTC. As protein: CASRTLGTAYEQYF.

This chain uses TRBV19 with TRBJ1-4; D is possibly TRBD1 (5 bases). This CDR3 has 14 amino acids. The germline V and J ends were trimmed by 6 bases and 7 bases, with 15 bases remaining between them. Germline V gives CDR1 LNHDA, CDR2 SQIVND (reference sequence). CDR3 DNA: TGTGCCAGTAGGGCCCAAGGGGCCATTGAAAAACTGTTTTTT. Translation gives CASRAQGAIEKLFF.